This T cell receptor (beta chain) was documented in a study of blood T cell repertoires in COVID-19. Study-wide context: Sample material is recorded as cDNA or gDNA derived from T cells, B-cell-depleted T cells, or PBMCs.

This CDR3 has 16 residues. In germline, CDR1 is LGHNA, CDR2 YNFKEQ. V dropped 3 bases and J dropped 0; count of bases not matched to a gene: 6. Profiling relied on immunoSEQ multiplex PCR, and the TCRdb table lists in-frame clones only, not all of them. Counted here are about 180,000 clones, approximately 86% occurring once; the ten biggest clones make up 1.6%. V usage is TRBV4-2 and J usage is TRBJ2-3; TRBD2 agrees at 7 bases. This clonotype was obtained from a woman aged 45-65 years with acute or convalescent COVID-19. Sequenced material: peripheral blood. The CDR3: CASSHPLATSTDTQYF. The CDR3 nucleotides read TGTGCCAGCAGCCATCCACTAGCGACCAGCACAGATACGCAGTATTTT.